This T cell receptor (beta chain) was retrieved from a study of CD8 T cells in Susac syndrome (dated by TCRdb to about 2019). General notes on the study: Among the sequenced Susac syndrome patients, more than five had clinically active disease and about 8 were in clinical remission. The clonality of the CD8+ T cell repertoire was compared across approximately eleven healthy donors, around 14 Susac syndrome patients and under 18 multiple sclerosis patients. Susac syndrome patients were therapy-naive, on corticosteroids (some also receiving IVIg), or on IVIg alone at blood withdrawal. Repertoire sequencing was used to test whether CD8+ T cell activation and differentiation in Susac syndrome was antigen driven. Here is what the overall study found, with its caveats: CD8+ repertoires in Susac syndrome showed clonal expansion, which was highest in CD8+ TEMRA cells and was greater in clinically active patients than in remitting patients. The study acknowledged that relatively few individuals were included in the TCR sequencing and HLA analysis. Looking at Susac-specific public clones, the researchers identified about 15 in the total CD8+ repertoire and five in the CD8+ TEMRA repertoire.

The germline V and J ends show losses of 2 bases and 3 bases respectively, and no gene match explains 7 bases of the junction. CDR1 and CDR2 (MNHEY, SVGAGI) derive from the germline V gene. The cysteine opens and the phenylalanine closes a CDR3 of 16 amino acids. CDR3 DNA only is kept here, 48 bases in frame from base 1. Peripheral blood CD8+ and CD4+ T cells from healthy donors, Susac syndrome patients and multiple sclerosis patients were profiled using high-throughput TCR beta sequencing. Recently defined diagnostic criteria for definite or probable disease were met by the Susac syndrome patients. Bulk CD8+ and CD4+ T cells were purified by magnetic negative isolation, while CD8+ TEMRA cells were enriched using FACS. Blood was drawn into EDTA tubes, processed within 24 hours, and PBMCs were isolated by density gradient centrifugation. PBMCs intended for TCR sequencing were cryopreserved in liquid nitrogen and thawed later in a water bath at 37 degrees C. The sorted or isolated CD4+, CD8+ and CD8+ TEMRA cells reached a purity of at least 90%.

Concerning this clonotype: The target of this receptor is not known. Base qualities were left out, and no much larger clone turns up one base away.

RNA was extracted using the RNeasy kit, and roughly 0.5 to 1 ug of the RNA was reverse transcribed with random hexamers. The immunoSEQ multiplex PCR assay, which covers 54 Vbeta and 13 Jbeta segments, was used to amplify TCR beta CDR3 regions. PCR amplification bias was corrected using a synthetic template baseline for primer optimization and computational correction. In the source study's methods: Reads were annotated to V, D and J genes per IMGT and analyzed with immunoSEQ Analyzer, keeping only productive sequences. Clonality was calculated as one minus the Shannon entropy normalized by log2 of the number of productive unique sequences. For each patient and control, public and private clones were evaluated among the 100 most prevalent clones. A clone was defined as Susac-specific if it was absent from the healthy and MS cohorts, from roughly 990 published viral clones and from other ImmuneACCESS disease sequences. The public reads were reanalyzed by TCRdb: fastp trimming at Q25, MiXCR alignment, in-frame beta chains only. All rows with the same CDR3 protein become a single entry with the most common DNA and genes. These V and J calls originate from TCRdb's pipeline instead of the authors' own analysis. The sample profile shows around 81,000 distinct CDR3 sequences; approximately 93% of them were found once. Approximately 1% of the sample goes to the ten largest clones.

The clonotype was recovered from a human donor with Susac syndrome. The rearrangement combines TRBV6-5 with TRBJ2-1; TRBD2 lines up with 7 middle nucleotides. The sample was CD8+ T cells from PBMCs. The DNA sequence is given as TGTGCCAGCAGTTACATGGAGCGGGAAATCTACAATGAGCAGTTCTTC. Protein translation: CASSYMEREIYNEQFF.